These 29 T cell receptor beta chains came from one sample sequenced in a study of shared clonotypes between healthy human individuals (dated by TCRdb to 2018 to 2021). Library prep was done by the immunoSEQ multiplex PCR assay. TCRdb mirrors the immuneACCESS table, restricted to in-frame sequences. Some clones are absent from its copies; in checked studies, under half trace to an unresolved V gene, and the reason for the others is unknown. The sample table holds roughly 1,100,000 clones, of which about 77% were seen once. About 1.5% of the sample is in the top ten clones. Input material: memory CD4+ T cells sorted from blood. What this sample's cell subset or site label stands for: CD45RA-negative fraction. These receptors all come from a man aged 18 to 30 in good health.

The V call is TRBV10-3, the J call TRBJ2-5; D may be TRBD2 (6 bases). Germline loops: CDR1 ENHRY, CDR2 SYGVKD. V lost 11 bases and J 5 bases, leaving 15 bases between the germline ends. The CDR3 has 12 residues. The CDR3 nucleotides are TGTGCCTCTGCGGGGCAGGGTGAGACCCAGTACTTC. Encoded protein: CASAGQGETQYF.

The chain joins TRBV5-4 to TRBJ1-4; 8 positions match TRBD1. CDR1 and CDR2 (germline): SGHNT, YYREEE (reference sequence). This CDR3 region has 15 residues. The V and J ends lost 3 bases and 7 bases, in that order; junction bases with no gene match: 8. The CDR3 protein is CASSWPGQEVEKLFF. The CDR3 DNA reads TGTGCCAGCAGCTGGCCGGGACAGGAGGTTGAAAAACTGTTTTTT.

This clone was detected only a few times. The chain links TRBV5-4 to TRBJ2-2, with D possibly matching TRBD2 (7 bases). The germline V and J ends were trimmed by 4 bases and 3 bases, with 16 bases remaining between them. The CDR3 loop spans 16 amino acids. Looked up from germline, CDR1 is SGHNT and CDR2 is YYREEE (reference sequence). The CDR3 loop is CASSRWGGMDTGELFF. The CDR3 nucleotides are TGTGCCAGCAGCCGCTGGGGGGGCATGGACACCGGGGAGCTGTTTTTT.

V and J are TRBV7-9 and TRBJ2-2, with D hard to call. This CDR3 has 14 residues. The V and J ends lost 4 bases and 6 bases respectively, with 12 bases between them. Germline CDR1 is SEHNR and CDR2 is FQNEAQ (reference sequence). The CDR3 protein is CASSSERVAGELFF. The CDR3 DNA reads as TGTGCCAGCAGCTCAGAAAGGGTGGCCGGGGAGCTGTTTTTT. Drawing the rest from reference TRBV7-9 and TRBJ2-2, the complete variable domain is DTGVSQNPRHKITKRGQNVTFRCDPISEHNRLYWYRQTLGQGPEFLTYFQNEAQLEKSRLLSDRFSAERPKGSFSTLEIQRTEQGDSAMYLCASSSERVAGELFFGEGSRLTVL.

Turning to this clone: One base separates it from a far larger clone, so it is likely a read error. Other nucleotide sequences in the sample specify the same CDR3. This sequence joins TRBV2 and TRBJ1-1; no firm D call. The V end lost 3 bases, the J end lost 4 bases, and 3 bases lay between the germline ends. The CDR3 is made up of 11 amino acids. Germline assignment: CDR1 SNHLY and CDR2 FYNNEI. Here the CDR3 reads CASSEVTEAFF. CDR3 coding DNA: TGTGCCAGCAGTGAGGTCACTGAAGCTTTCTTT.

The gene calls are TRBV28 and TRBJ1-1; D not certain. Trimming removed 5 bases at V and 4 bases at J, with 11 bases between. The CDR3 sequence is 13 residues long. Germline loops: CDR1 MDHEN, CDR2 SYDVKM. The CDR3 DNA reads TGTGCCAGCAGTAATCCCAGAAGCACTGAAGCTTTCTTT. It codes for CASSNPRSTEAFF.

The V gene is TRBV2, the J gene TRBJ1-4; D call uncertain. CDR3 length: 13 residues. In germline, CDR1 is SNHLY, CDR2 FYNNEI. The V end lost 7 bases, the J end lost 8 bases, and 14 bases lay between the germline ends. CDR3 bases: TGTGCCAGCACCGGGGAGACCGGCGAAAAACTGTTTTTT. It yields the protein CASTGETGEKLFF.

The chain couples TRBV10-3 to TRBJ2-1, with 7 bases identical to TRBD1. Germline-derived CDR1 and CDR2 are ENHRY and SYGVKD. After removal of 7 bases from V and 10 bases from J, the junction contained 13 bases not matched to a gene. This CDR3 is built from 14 residues. The CDR3, as DNA: TGTGCCATCACCCGGGGACAGCCCAGTGGGGAGCAGTTCTTC. Encoded protein: CAITRGQPSGEQFF.

The gene calls are TRBV5-1 and TRBJ2-7, with 7 bases fitting TRBD2. V lost 0 bases, J lost 7 bases, and 10 bases stayed unmatched. This CDR3 has 15 residues. CDR1 and CDR2 (germline): SGHRS, YFSETQ. Here the CDR3 reads CASSLAGEGGREQYF. In DNA, the CDR3 is TGCGCCAGCAGCTTGGCGGGGGAGGGAGGTCGAGAGCAGTACTTC.

The genes are TRBV30 and TRBJ2-3, with 8 bases matching TRBD2. The CDR3 is 15 amino acids. Germline V lookup: CDR1 GTSNPN, CDR2 SVGIG (reference sequence). The V gene end was trimmed by 0 bases and the J gene end by 2 bases; junction bases not matched to a gene: 4. CDR3 region: CAWSVGGGPTDTQYF. The CDR3 coding sequence is TGTGCCTGGAGTGTGGGCGGGGGGCCCACAGATACGCAGTATTTT.

The rearrangement links TRBV5-5 to TRBJ2-3; D gene unclear. Germline V CDR1 and CDR2: SGHKS, YYEKEE (reference sequence). CDR3 length: 14 amino acids. V lost 6 bases and J lost 0, with 11 bases in between. The CDR3 sequence is CASTVPISTDTQYF. CDR3 sequence (DNA): TGTGCCAGCACCGTCCCCATTAGCACAGATACGCAGTATTTT.

This clone was picked up one time. V usage is TRBV6-6 and J usage is TRBJ2-3, with D possibly TRBD2 on 5 matching bases. From germline, CDR1 is MNHNY and CDR2 SVGAGI (reference sequence). The CDR3 runs 15 residues. With 2 bases removed from V and 6 bases from J, the gap between germline ends came to 15 bases. The CDR3, as DNA: TGTGCCAGCAGTTACCGGACGGCCCGAGGGGATACGCAGTATTTT. Encoded protein: CASSYRTARGDTQYF.

The V call is TRBV11-2, the J call TRBJ2-5; a weak D match, TRBD2 (5 bases). The V gene's germline CDR1 is SGHAT and CDR2 FQNNGV. V lost 1 base and J 6 bases, leaving 12 bases between the germline ends. The CDR3 spans 14 residues. CDR3 sequence reads: CASSLGLLGKTQYF. The CDR3 nucleotides are TGTGCCAGCAGCTTAGGACTCCTCGGGAAGACCCAGTACTTC.

This chain uses TRBV29-1 with TRBJ1-2; TRBD1 aligns across 9 bases. Germline assignment: CDR1 SQVTM and CDR2 ANQGSEA. V shed 7 bases, J shed 6 bases, and the junction held 9 bases outside the gene matches. The CDR3 runs to 13 residues. The CDR3 loop reads CSAWGQGTDGYTF. CDR3 nucleotide sequence: TGCAGCGCCTGGGGACAGGGTACGGATGGCTACACCTTC. The entire variable domain, with the rest obtained from reference TRBV29-1 and TRBJ1-2, is as follows: SAVISQKPSRDICQRGTSLTIQCQVDSQVTMMFWYRQQPGQSLTLIATANQGSEATYESGFVIDKFPISRPNLTFSTLTVSNMSPEDSSIYLCSAWGQGTDGYTFGSGTRLTVV.

J is TRBJ2-1 and V is TRBV10-3, with 8 bases fitting TRBD1. The CDR3 covers 12 residues. Unmatched junction bases numbered 6, after V lost 10 bases and J lost 7 bases. CDR1 and CDR2 from the germline V gene are ENHRY and SYGVKD. The CDR3 reads CATRTGINEQFF. The CDR3 DNA sequence: TGTGCCACCCGGACAGGGATTAATGAGCAGTTCTTC.

The V and J genes are TRBV11-1 and TRBJ1-1; no clear D gene. Trimming pared 3 bases from V and 2 bases from J, leaving 10 bases between. The CDR3 loop spans 14 amino acids. The germline V gene has CDR1 SGHAT and CDR2 FQDESV (reference sequence). Here the CDR3 reads CASSLGTPNTEAFF. The CDR3 DNA sequence: TGTGCCAGCAGCTTGGGAACTCCAAACACTGAAGCTTTCTTT.

The CDR3 here is CASSFSGPGRSGNEKLFF. CDR3 nucleotide sequence: TGTGCCAGCAGTTTTTCGGGGCCCGGCAGGAGCGGTAATGAAAAACTGTTTTTT. The chain couples TRBV28 to TRBJ1-4, with D perhaps matching TRBD1 (5 bases). Trimming cost V 3 bases and J 4 bases, with 21 bases left between them. The V gene's germline CDR1 is MDHEN and CDR2 SYDVKM. The CDR3 spans 18 residues.

In regard to this clone: This CDR3 is also generated by other DNA sequences in the sample. V and J are TRBV2 and TRBJ1-1; TRBD1 matches 8 bases. V lost 1 base, J lost 6 bases, and 4 bases stayed unmatched. CDR1 SNHLY and CDR2 FYNNEI come from the germline V gene. The CDR3 is made up of 14 amino acids. The CDR3 protein is CASSEGQGYAEAFF. The DNA for the CDR3 is TGTGCCAGCAGTGAAGGACAGGGGTACGCTGAAGCTTTCTTT.

This clone has a handful of counts. The V and J genes are TRBV7-8 and TRBJ2-7; D unresolved. CDR3 length: 13 amino acids. Trimming cost V 5 bases and J 6 bases, with 14 bases left between them. CDR1 and CDR2 from the germline V gene are SGHVS and FQNEAQ. DNA for the CDR3: TGTGCCAGCAGCATAGACTTGCAGGCCGAGCAGTACTTC. Amino acids: CASSIDLQAEQYF.

This chain's CDR3 is CASSQGGSTDTQYF. CDR3 nucleotide sequence: TGCGCCAGCAGCCAGGGGGGGTCCACAGATACGCAGTATTTT. V and J are TRBV4-1 and TRBJ2-3; 7 bases agree with TRBD2. Germline assignment: CDR1 MGHRA and CDR2 YSYEKL. V shed 3 bases and J 2 bases; nucleotides not matched to a gene: 2. This CDR3 is 14 amino acids long.

This clone has just one count. The V and J genes are TRBV5-1 and TRBJ1-1, with D unclear. V lost 0 bases and J 0 bases, leaving 9 bases between the germline ends. Per the germline V gene, CDR1 is SGHRS and CDR2 is YFSETQ. The CDR3 extends over 15 amino acids. The CDR3 nucleotides are TGCGCCAGCAGCTTGGACGGTAACATGAACACTGAAGCTTTCTTT. This encodes CASSLDGNMNTEAFF. The full variable domain, its missing parts supplied by reference TRBV5-1 and TRBJ1-1, is KAGVTQTPRYLIKTRGQQVTLSCSPISGHRSVSWYQQTPGQGLQFLFEYFSETQRNKGNFPGRFSGRQFSNSRSEMNVSTLELGDSALYLCASSLDGNMNTEAFFGQGTRLTVV.

Of note for this clone: A much larger clone differs by one base, so this may be a read error. This specimen includes other DNA sequences encoding the same CDR3. This sequence joins TRBV7-2 and TRBJ1-1; D is unclear. The CDR3 is made up of 13 amino acids. V lost 2 bases and J lost 0, with 4 bases in between. Germline V CDR1 and CDR2: SGHTA, FQGNSA. CDR3 loop: CASSLQVNTEAFF. The CDR3 bases are TGTGCCAGCAGCTTACAGGTGAACACTGAAGCTTTCTTT. Combining the CDR3 with reference TRBV7-2 and TRBJ1-1 gives the whole variable domain GAGVSQSPSNKVTEKGKDVELRCDPISGHTALYWYRQSLGQGLEFLIYFQGNSAPDKSGLPSDRFSAERTGGSVSTLTIQRTQQEDSAVYLCASSLQVNTEAFFGQGTRLTVV.

CDR3 sequence reads: CASSGVAKNIQYF. The CDR3, as DNA: TGTGCCAGCAGTGGAGTAGCCAAAAACATTCAGTACTTC. This chain connects TRBV6-1 to TRBJ2-4; D call uncertain. The CDR3 length is 13 residues. Germline CDR1 is MNHNS and CDR2 is SASEGT. The ends were cut back, 4 bases at V and 0 bases at J, with 4 bases in the middle.

This clone appeared a single time. The chain is built from TRBV14 and TRBJ2-7; 16 positions match TRBD2. Germline V lookup: CDR1 SGHDN, CDR2 FVKESK. The V and J ends lost 5 bases and 3 bases, in that order; junction bases with no gene match: 4. The CDR3 is made up of 16 amino acids. The CDR3: CASSEGLAGGYYEQYF. DNA for the CDR3: TGTGCCAGCAGCGAGGGACTAGCGGGAGGGTACTACGAGCAGTACTTC.

The J gene is TRBJ1-6, the V gene TRBV6-6; 7 nucleotides match TRBD1. The CDR3 spans 14 residues. The V gene's germline CDR1 is MNHNY and CDR2 SVGAGI (reference sequence). Trimming took 3 bases from V and 10 from J; bases not matched to a gene: 6. CDR3 sequence: CASSYGTEGSPLHF. The DNA for the CDR3 is TGTGCCAGCAGTTATGGGACAGAAGGGTCACCCCTCCACTTT.

The V and J genes are TRBV5-1 and TRBJ1-5; the D gene is possibly TRBD1 (5 bases). V gave up 6 bases and J gave up 3 bases, with 22 bases separating them. The CDR3 spans 17 residues. The V gene's germline CDR1 is SGHRS and CDR2 YFSETQ. CDR3 DNA sequence: TGCGCCAGCAAGGTGGGCCCCATAGGAGGGGACAATCAGCCCCAGCATTTT. Translated: CASKVGPIGGDNQPQHF.

The V call is TRBV7-2, the J call TRBJ2-7; 15 bases are shared with TRBD2. From germline, CDR1 is SGHTA and CDR2 FQGNSA. After removal of 3 bases from V and 3 bases from J, the junction contained 6 bases not matched to a gene. The CDR3 totals 17 residues. The CDR3 loop reads CASSFGTSGRNSYEQYF. For the CDR3, the DNA is TGTGCCAGCAGCTTCGGGACTAGCGGGAGGAATAGCTACGAGCAGTACTTC.

The chain is built from TRBV6-6 and TRBJ2-1, with 8 bases matching TRBD2. The CDR3 runs 16 residues. Germline V gene lookup returns CDR1 MNHNY and CDR2 SVGAGI (reference sequence). V gave up 3 bases and J gave up 8 bases; unmatched junction bases: 12. The CDR3 DNA follows: TGTGCCAGCAGTTATACCGGACTAGCACTGGGGGATGAGCAGTTCTTC. Protein product: CASSYTGLALGDEQFF.

The chain has TRBV11-2 and TRBJ2-4; D is ambiguous. The germline V gene encodes CDR1 SGHAT and CDR2 FQNNGV. Trimming took off 0 bases at V and 1 base at J, with 13 bases between the two ends. The CDR3 runs 17 residues. The CDR3 DNA sequence: TGTGCCAGCAGCTTAGATCGAGTGGTAGGGGCCAAAAACATTCAGTACTTC. Its protein is CASSLDRVVGAKNIQYF.